This T cell receptor (beta chain) was sequenced for a study of T cell responses to AZD1222 COVID-19 vaccine. Broader study findings: Nearly half of unique spike-specific TCRs reportedly avoided B.1.351 and B.1.1.7 mutated regions.

Trimming removed 3 bases at V and 3 bases at J, with 15 bases between. The CDR3 is made up of 14 amino acids. Per germline, CDR1 DFQATT and CDR2 SNEGSKA (reference sequence). Worth noting for this clone: Its antigen is still unknown.

Using immunoSEQ multiplex PCR, the repertoire was profiled, and TCRdb retains in-frame clones only, with some absent. The sample includes 95,000 to 150,000 clones, around 87% seen only once; the top ten take about 3%. This specimen consisted of peripheral blood, obtained on day 0 of AZD1222 vaccination. The source of this sequence is an adult in good health. The chain has TRBV20-1 and TRBJ2-7; D may correspond to TRBD1 or TRBD2 (5 bases each). The CDR3 region has the DNA TGCAGTGCTAGTGTCTCGGGGCAGAACTACGAGCAGTACTTC. The encoded protein is CSASVSGQNYEQYF.